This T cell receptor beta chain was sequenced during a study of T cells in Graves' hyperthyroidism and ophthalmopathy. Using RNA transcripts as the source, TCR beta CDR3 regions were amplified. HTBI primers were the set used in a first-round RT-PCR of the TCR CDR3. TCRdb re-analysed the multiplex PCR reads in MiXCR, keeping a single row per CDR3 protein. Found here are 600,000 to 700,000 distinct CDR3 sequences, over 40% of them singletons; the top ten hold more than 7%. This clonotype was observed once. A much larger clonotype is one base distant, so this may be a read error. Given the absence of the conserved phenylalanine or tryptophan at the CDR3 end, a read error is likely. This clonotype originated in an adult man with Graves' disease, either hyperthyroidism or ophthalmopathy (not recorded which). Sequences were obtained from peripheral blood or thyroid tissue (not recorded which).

The CDR3 protein is CSVDGQGGYGYTL. For the CDR3, the DNA is TGCAGCGTTGATGGGCAGGGAGGGTATGGCTACACCCTC. V gene TRBV29-1 combines with J gene TRBJ1-2; D possibly corresponds to TRBD1 (5 bases). The CDR3 has 13 residues. Trimming removed 3 bases at V and 5 bases at J, with 13 bases between. Per the germline V gene, CDR1 is SQVTM and CDR2 is ANQGSEA.